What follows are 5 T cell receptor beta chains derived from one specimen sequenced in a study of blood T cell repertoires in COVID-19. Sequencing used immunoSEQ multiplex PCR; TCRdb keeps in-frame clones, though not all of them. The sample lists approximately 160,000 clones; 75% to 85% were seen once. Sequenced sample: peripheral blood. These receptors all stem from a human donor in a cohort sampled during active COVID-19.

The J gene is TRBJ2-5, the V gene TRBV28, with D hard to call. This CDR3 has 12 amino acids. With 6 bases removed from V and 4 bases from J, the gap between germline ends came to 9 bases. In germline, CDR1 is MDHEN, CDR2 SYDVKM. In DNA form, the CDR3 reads TGTGCCAGCAGAAGAGTCGGAGAGACCCAGTACTTC. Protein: CASRRVGETQYF. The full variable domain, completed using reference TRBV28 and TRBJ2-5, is DVKVTQSSRYLVKRTGEKVFLECVQDMDHENMFWYRQDPGLGLRLIYFSYDVKMKEKGDIPEGYSVSREKKERFSLILESASTNQTSMYLCASRRVGETQYFGPGTRLLVL.

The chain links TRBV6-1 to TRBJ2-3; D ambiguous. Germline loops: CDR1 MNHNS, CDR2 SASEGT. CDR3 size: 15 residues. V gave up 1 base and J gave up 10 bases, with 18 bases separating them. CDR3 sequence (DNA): TGTGCCAGCAGTGAAGTTGGTGGTCTGGTAGTCCCGCAGTATTTT. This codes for CASSEVGGLVVPQYF.

CDR3 nucleotides: TGTGCCATCAGGGACAGTGGCATGAACACTGAAGCTTTCTTT. It translates to CAIRDSGMNTEAFF. The rearrangement uses TRBV10-3 and TRBJ1-1; D perhaps matches TRBD1 (6 bases). Germline V lookup: CDR1 ENHRY, CDR2 SYGVKD. Trimming removed 6 bases at V and 0 bases at J, with 11 bases between. The CDR3 contains 14 residues.

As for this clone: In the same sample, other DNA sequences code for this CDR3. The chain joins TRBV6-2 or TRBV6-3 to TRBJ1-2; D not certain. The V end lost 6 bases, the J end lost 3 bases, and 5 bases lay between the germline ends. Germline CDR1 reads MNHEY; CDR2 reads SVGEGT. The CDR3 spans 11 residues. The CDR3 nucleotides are TGTGCCAGCAGCTTAGACTATGGCTACACCTTC. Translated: CASSLDYGYTF.

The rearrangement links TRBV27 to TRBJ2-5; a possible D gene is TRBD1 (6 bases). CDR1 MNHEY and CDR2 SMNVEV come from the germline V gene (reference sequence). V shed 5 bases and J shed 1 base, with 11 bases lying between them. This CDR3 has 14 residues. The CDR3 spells CASSPWTAQETQYF. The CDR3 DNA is TGTGCCAGCAGTCCTTGGACAGCCCAAGAGACCCAGTACTTC.